This TCR beta chain was retrieved from a study of blood T cell repertoires in COVID-19. Turning to the study itself: PBMCs, B-cell-depleted T cells, or T cells provided the cDNA or gDNA that made up the material.

Sequencing was performed with immunoSEQ multiplex PCR; in TCRdb, only in-frame clones are kept and a portion is missing. The sample lists some 320,000 clones, around nine tenths occurring once. This CDR3 spans 14 amino acids. Germline CDR1 SGDLS, CDR2 YYNGEE. V gave up 0 bases and J gave up 4 bases, with 10 bases separating them. Self-reported history from a screening survey and questionnaire set each donor's cohort. The source of this sequence is a man aged 55 to 70 who had recovered from COVID-19. The sample comprised PBMCs or T cells enriched from blood (not recorded which). The chain is built from TRBV9 and TRBJ1-1; TRBD1 might be the D (6 bases). In nucleotides, the CDR3 is TGTGCCAGCAGCGTAGGACAGGTCGGCACTGAAGCTTTCTTT. Protein: CASSVGQVGTEAFF.